Listed here is a single T cell receptor (beta chain). Its antigen is unknown. The record originates from a study of cytomegalovirus exposure and HLA in healthy donors. PCR involved 60 Vbeta and 13 Jbeta primers. Sequencing was performed with immunoSEQ multiplex PCR; in TCRdb, only in-frame clones are kept and a portion is missing. The sample includes 83,000 or so clones, around four fifths of them seen just once. Study-level points and caveats: Associated with cytomegalovirus, according to the listing, were around 160 TCR beta chains.

Germline trimming cut 2 bases from V and 3 bases from J; bases unmatched to any gene: 7. The CDR3 covers 17 residues. In germline, CDR1 is MNHEY, CDR2 SMNVEV (reference sequence). The gene calls are TRBV27 and TRBJ2-3, with 11 nucleotides matching TRBD2. The sequencing sample was made of PBMCs. This TCR derives from a man under 40 in good health and CMV-seropositive. CDR3 sequence: CASSLAHSSGGTDTQYF. CDR3 in DNA: TGTGCCAGCAGTTTAGCCCACTCTAGCGGGGGGACAGATACGCAGTATTTT.